A selection of T cell receptor beta chains follows, all from one sample in a study of blood T cell repertoires in COVID-19. Clones were sequenced by immunoSEQ multiplex PCR, and TCRdb holds only the in-frame ones, with some missing. Seen here are some 150,000 clones, around 79% observed once, and the top ten hold 2.5% to 3%. Sequences were obtained from PBMCs or T cells enriched from blood (not recorded which). Every receptor here comes from a woman in her fifties or sixties who had recovered from COVID-19. The conserved cysteine and the conserved F or W are not part of the CDR3 here.

len: 11
v_gene: TRBV29-1
j_gene: TRBJ1-5
CDR3aa: SVANRDDGPQH

len: 14
v_gene: TRBV5-1
j_gene: TRBJ1-3
CDR3aa: ASSFELLASGNTIY

len: 10
v_gene: TRBV7-9
j_gene: TRBJ2-1
CDR3aa: ASSPIPGEQF

len: 13
v_gene: TRBV6-4
j_gene: TRBJ2-3
CDR3aa: ASSETSGSLGTQY

len: 12
v_gene: TRBV2
j_gene: TRBJ1-1
CDR3aa: ASRVTGAVPEAF

len: 11
v_gene: TRBV10-3
j_gene: TRBJ1-2
CDR3aa: AIFDPAGYGYT

len: 13
v_gene: TRBV5-4
j_gene: TRBJ1-4
CDR3aa: ASSRGGAGNEKLF

len: 13
v_gene: TRBV19
j_gene: TRBJ1-4
CDR3aa: ASSIVDSRNEKLF

len: 13
v_gene: TRBV12-5
j_gene: TRBJ2-2
CDR3aa: ASGLETSGRWELF

len: 15
v_gene: TRBV21-1
j_gene: TRBJ2-1
CDR3aa: ASLLAVFPPSYNEQF

len: 11
v_gene: TRBV19
j_gene: TRBJ2-7
CDR3aa: ASSSRPGDEQY

len: 13
v_gene: TRBV3-1/TRBV3-2
j_gene: TRBJ2-1
CDR3aa: ASSQTSGGAREQF

len: 10
v_gene: TRBV5-6
j_gene: TRBJ1-2
CDR3aa: ASSPRMGGYT

len: 14
v_gene: TRBV5-1
j_gene: TRBJ2-5
CDR3aa: ASSAGDRGPQETQY

len: 14
v_gene: TRBV4-1
j_gene: TRBJ1-2
CDR3aa: ASSQPGQGAGYGYT

len: 15
v_gene: TRBV20-1
j_gene: TRBJ2-4
CDR3aa: SASNVFAGGAGNIQY

len: 10
v_gene: TRBV28
j_gene: TRBJ1-1
CDR3aa: ASQEGDTEAF

len: 14
v_gene: TRBV19
j_gene: TRBJ2-2
CDR3aa: ASSTGTSGYTGELF